The rows below give T cell receptor beta chains drawn from one sample of a study of blood T cell repertoires in COVID-19. Here immunoSEQ multiplex PCR was the method, and the copy in TCRdb shows in-frame clones only, minus some. The table includes roughly 25,000 clones, roughly 82% detected once. Sequenced: peripheral blood. Receptor source: a human donor with active COVID-19. The donor label of this sample is uncertain. CDR3s include the opening cysteine and the closing phenylalanine or tryptophan. Fields, in order: V gene, D gene, J gene, CDR3 protein. D genes are given only for firm matches.

TRBV19	NA	TRBJ2-3	CASERDRLGGDTQYF
TRBV5-8	TRBD2	TRBJ2-3	CASSLALAGTTDTQYF
TRBV5-6	NA	TRBJ2-7	CASSFGTYEQYF
TRBV15	TRBD1	TRBJ1-2	CATSRDRGTVNYGYTF
TRBV5-5	TRBD2	TRBJ2-1	CASSLEISGRVGNEQFF
TRBV7-9	NA	TRBJ1-4	CASVPHGDEKLFF
TRBV7-6	TRBD2	TRBJ2-5	CASSLGSLAGGAREAQYF
TRBV28	NA	TRBJ2-1	CASRFSGARYEQFF
TRBV11-3	NA	TRBJ1-2	CASTLTGGYGYTF
TRBV18	TRBD1	TRBJ1-5	CASSLPGQGPLPQHF
TRBV27	TRBD1	TRBJ1-5	CAGERQGAVQPQHF